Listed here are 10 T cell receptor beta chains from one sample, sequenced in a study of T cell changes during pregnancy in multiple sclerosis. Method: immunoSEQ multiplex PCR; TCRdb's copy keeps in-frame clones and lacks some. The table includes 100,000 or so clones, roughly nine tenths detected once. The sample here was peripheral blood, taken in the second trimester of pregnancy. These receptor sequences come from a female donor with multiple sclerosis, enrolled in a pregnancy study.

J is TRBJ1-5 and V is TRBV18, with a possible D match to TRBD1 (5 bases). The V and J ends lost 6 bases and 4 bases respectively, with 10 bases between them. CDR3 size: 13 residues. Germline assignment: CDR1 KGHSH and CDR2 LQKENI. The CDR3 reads CASSRDVNQPQHF. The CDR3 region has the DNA TGTGCCAGCTCGCGGGACGTTAATCAGCCCCAGCATTTT.

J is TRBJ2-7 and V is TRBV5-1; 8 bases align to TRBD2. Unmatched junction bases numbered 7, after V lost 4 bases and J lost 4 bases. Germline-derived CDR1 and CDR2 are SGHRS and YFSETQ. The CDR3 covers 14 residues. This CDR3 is CASSPGLERYEQYF. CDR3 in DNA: TGCGCCAGCAGCCCGGGACTAGAGAGGTACGAGCAGTACTTC.

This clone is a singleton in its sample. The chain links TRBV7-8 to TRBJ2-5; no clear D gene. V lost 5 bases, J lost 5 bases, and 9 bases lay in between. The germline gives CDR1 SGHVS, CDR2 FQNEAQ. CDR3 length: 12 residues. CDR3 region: CASSPPRETQYF. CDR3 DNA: TGTGCCAGCAGCCCACCGAGGGAGACCCAGTACTTC.

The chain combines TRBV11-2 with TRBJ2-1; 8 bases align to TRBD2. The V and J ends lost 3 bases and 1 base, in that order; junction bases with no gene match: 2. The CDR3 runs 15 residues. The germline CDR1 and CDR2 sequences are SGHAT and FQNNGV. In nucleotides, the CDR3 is TGTGCCAGCAGCTTTCAGCGGGAGTCCTACAATGAGCAGTTCTTC. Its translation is CASSFQRESYNEQFF.

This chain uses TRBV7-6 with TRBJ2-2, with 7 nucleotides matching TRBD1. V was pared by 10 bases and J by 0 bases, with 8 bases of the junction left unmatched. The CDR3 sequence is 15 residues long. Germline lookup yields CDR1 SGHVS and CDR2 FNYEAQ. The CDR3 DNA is TGTGCCACCAGGGGACAGCGCGCGAACACCGGGGAGCTGTTTTTT. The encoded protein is CATRGQRANTGELFF.

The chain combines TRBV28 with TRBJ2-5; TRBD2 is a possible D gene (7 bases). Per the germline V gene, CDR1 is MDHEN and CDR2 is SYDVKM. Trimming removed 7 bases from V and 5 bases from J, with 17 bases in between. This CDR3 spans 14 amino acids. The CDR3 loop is CASTAPGGRETQYF. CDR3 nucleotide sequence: TGTGCCAGCACCGCCCCCGGGGGGCGGGAGACCCAGTACTTC.

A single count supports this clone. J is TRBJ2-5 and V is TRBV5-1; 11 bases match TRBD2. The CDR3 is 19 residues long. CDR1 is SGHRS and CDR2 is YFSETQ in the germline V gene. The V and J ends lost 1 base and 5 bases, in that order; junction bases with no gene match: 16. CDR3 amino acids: CASSLRTLAGELGRETQYF. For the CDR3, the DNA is TGCGCCAGCAGCTTGCGTACACTAGCGGGGGAACTGGGGAGGGAGACCCAGTACTTC.

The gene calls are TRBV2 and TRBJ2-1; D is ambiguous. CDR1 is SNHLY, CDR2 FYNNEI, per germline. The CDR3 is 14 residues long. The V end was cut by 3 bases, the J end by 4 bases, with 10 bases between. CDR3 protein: CASSEEGGYNEQFF. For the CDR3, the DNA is TGTGCCAGCAGTGAGGAAGGCGGATACAATGAGCAGTTCTTC.

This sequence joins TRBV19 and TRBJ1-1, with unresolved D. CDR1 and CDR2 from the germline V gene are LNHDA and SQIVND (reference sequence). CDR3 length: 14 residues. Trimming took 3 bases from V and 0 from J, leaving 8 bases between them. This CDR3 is CASSIGRVNTEAFF. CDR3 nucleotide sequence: TGTGCCAGTAGTATCGGCCGGGTGAACACTGAAGCTTTCTTT.

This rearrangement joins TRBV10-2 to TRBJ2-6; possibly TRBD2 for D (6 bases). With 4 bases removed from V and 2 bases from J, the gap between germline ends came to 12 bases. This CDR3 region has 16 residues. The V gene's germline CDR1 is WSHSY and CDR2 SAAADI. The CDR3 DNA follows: TGCGCCAGCAGTGCACCCTGGGAGGCTGGGGCCAACGTCCTGACTTTC. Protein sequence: CASSAPWEAGANVLTF.